What follows are 10 T cell receptor beta chains derived from one specimen sequenced in a study of identical twins. MiXCR was run by TCRdb on the 5' RACE reads, yielding one entry per CDR3 protein. This sample has a few hundred thousand distinct CDR3 sequences, with around a sixth found just once. Specimen: naive T cells sorted from blood. These receptors all come from a man over 45 in good health.

The chain's CDR3 is CASSSPGGMSYNEQFF. The CDR3 nucleotides read TGTGCCAGCAGCTCCCCAGGGGGCATGTCCTACAATGAGCAGTTCTTC. This chain uses TRBV7-9 with TRBJ2-1, with 8 bases fitting TRBD1. CDR3 length equals 16 residues. Germline-derived CDR1 and CDR2 are SEHNR and FQNEAQ (reference sequence). Unmatched junction bases numbered 6, after V lost 4 bases and J lost 1 base.

This clonotype was seen a handful of times. This chain joins TRBV20-1 and TRBJ1-6, with 8 nucleotides matching TRBD1. Unmatched junction bases numbered 8, after V lost 1 base and J lost 6 bases. The CDR3 spans 16 residues. The germline V gene encodes CDR1 DFQATT and CDR2 SNEGSKA (reference sequence). The CDR3, as DNA: TGCAGTGCTAGAGTGGGGACAGGTCCGTCTAATTCACCCCTCCACTTT. Its protein is CSARVGTGPSNSPLHF.

The V call is TRBV15, the J call TRBJ2-3; D gene uncertain. The V gene lost 3 bases and the J gene lost 5 bases, with 6 bases spanning the gap. Germline CDR1 and CDR2: LNHNV and YYDKDF (reference sequence). The CDR3 loop spans 12 amino acids. The CDR3 reads CATSRTGDTQYF. In DNA, the CDR3 is TGTGCCACCAGCAGGACGGGAGATACGCAGTATTTT.

This clonotype was detected ten times or more. The chain uses TRBV6-5 and TRBJ2-7; TRBD1 might be the D (6 bases). The CDR3 runs to 15 residues. Germline V gene data show CDR1 as MNHEY and CDR2 as SVGAGI. Trimming took off 0 bases at V and 0 bases at J, with 9 bases between the two ends. The CDR3 bases are TGTGCCAGCAGTTACTCCCCAGGGGCCTCCTACGAGCAGTACTTC. Protein sequence: CASSYSPGASYEQYF.

This clonotype was counted many times. The V call is TRBV20-1, the J call TRBJ1-1; D not resolved. The CDR3 has 13 amino acids. Germline CDR1 DFQATT, CDR2 SNEGSKA (reference sequence). Deletions cut 2 bases from V and 0 bases from J, with 7 bases between. CDR3 bases: TGCAGTGCTAGAACGAGCCTGAACACTGAAGCTTTCTTT. This translates into CSARTSLNTEAFF.

The DNA of the CDR3 is TGTGCCACCAGCAGAGAAACAGTCTCGCGAAATCAGCCCCAGCATTTT. This encodes CATSRETVSRNQPQHF. V gene TRBV15 combines with J gene TRBJ1-5; the D is unclear. Germline CDR1 reads LNHNV; CDR2 reads YYDKDF (reference sequence). The CDR3 loop spans 16 amino acids. V lost 0 bases and J lost 4, with 13 bases in between.

The table lists this clonotype with a few counts. This rearrangement joins TRBV27 to TRBJ1-5; TRBD1 aligns across 9 bases. The germline V gene has CDR1 MNHEY and CDR2 SMNVEV (reference sequence). V shed 4 bases and J 4 bases; nucleotides not matched to a gene: 8. The CDR3 length is 16 residues. CDR3 coding DNA: TGTGCCAGCAGTTCGTCCGGGACAGGGAGGAATCAGCCCCAGCATTTT. Its protein is CASSSSGTGRNQPQHF.

This clonotype occurred a few times. The chain combines TRBV6-1 with TRBJ2-5, with D perhaps assigned TRBD1 or TRBD2 (6 bases each). The germline V and J ends were trimmed by 6 bases and 5 bases, with 13 bases remaining between them. This CDR3 is built from 13 residues. Germline-derived CDR1 and CDR2 are MNHNS and SASEGT. CDR3 nucleotides: TGTGCCAGCAGACGAGGGGGGAGGGAGACCCAGTACTTC. Protein product: CASRRGGRETQYF.

V usage is TRBV12-5 and J usage is TRBJ2-5; unclear D gene. Germline V gene data show CDR1 as LGHNT and CDR2 as FRNRAP. This CDR3 comprises 13 residues. The V end lost 8 bases, the J end lost 5 bases, and 15 bases lay between the germline ends. CDR3 loop: CASLGMDSETQYF. For the CDR3, the DNA is TGTGCTAGTCTAGGGATGGATTCCGAGACCCAGTACTTC.

This clonotype occurred once. The chain employs TRBV12-5 and TRBJ2-3, with 10 bases that match TRBD1. The V gene's germline CDR1 is LGHNT and CDR2 FRNRAP. The V gene end was trimmed by 6 bases and the J gene end by 1 base; junction bases not matched to a gene: 10. The length of the CDR3 is 17 residues. The CDR3, as DNA: TGTGCTAGTGGCTTTGGGACAGGGGATTTCGGCACAGATACGCAGTATTTT. It specifies CASGFGTGDFGTDTQYF. Based on the CDR3 plus reference TRBV12-5 and TRBJ2-3, the full variable domain is DARVTQTPRHKVTEMGQEVTMRCQPILGHNTVFWYRQTMMQGLELLAYFRNRAPLDDSGMPKDRFSAEMPDATLATLKIQPSEPRDSAVYFCASGFGTGDFGTDTQYFGPGTRLTVL.